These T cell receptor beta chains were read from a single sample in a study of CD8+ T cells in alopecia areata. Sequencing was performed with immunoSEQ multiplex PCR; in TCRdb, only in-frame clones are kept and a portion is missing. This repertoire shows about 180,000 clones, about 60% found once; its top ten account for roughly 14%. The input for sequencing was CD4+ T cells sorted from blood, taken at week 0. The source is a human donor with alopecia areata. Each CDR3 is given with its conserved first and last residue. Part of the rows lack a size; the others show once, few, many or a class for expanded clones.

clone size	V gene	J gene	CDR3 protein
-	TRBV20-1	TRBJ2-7	CSARQAYEQYF
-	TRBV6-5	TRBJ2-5	CASSYSGPQTQYF
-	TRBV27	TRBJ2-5	CASSLRFGGQTQYF
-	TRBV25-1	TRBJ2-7	CASSLQYGGPSYEQYF
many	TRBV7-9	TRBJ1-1	CASSWRGLGTEAFF
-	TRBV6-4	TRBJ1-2	CASSDRYGYTF
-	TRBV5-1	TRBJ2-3	CASSLDGQGTADTQYF
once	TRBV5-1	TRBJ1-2	CASSRERDYGYTF
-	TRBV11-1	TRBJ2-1	CASSFATGTAYNEQFF
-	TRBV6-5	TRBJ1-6	CASSGTANSPLHF
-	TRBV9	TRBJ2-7	CASSVGAGLSIYEQYF
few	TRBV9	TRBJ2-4	CASSVGTPSDKNIQYF
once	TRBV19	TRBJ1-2	CASSMGSHGYTF
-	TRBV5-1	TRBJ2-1	CASSSAGASYNEQFF
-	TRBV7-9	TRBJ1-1	CASSRSGGNTEAFF
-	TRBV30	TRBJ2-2	CALKTGTMNTGELFF
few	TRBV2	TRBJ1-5	CASSYLTGGNQPQHF
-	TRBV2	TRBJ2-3	CASNRHGGVSTDTQYF
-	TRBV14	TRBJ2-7	CASSQTPISEQYF
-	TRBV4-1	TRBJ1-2	CASSQAGGLGGYTF
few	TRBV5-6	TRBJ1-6	CASSPDRGNPPLHF
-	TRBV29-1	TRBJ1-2	CSVEPEVDGYTF
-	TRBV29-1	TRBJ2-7	CSVDWGAREQYF
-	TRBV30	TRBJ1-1	CAWSGILRALGGTEAFF
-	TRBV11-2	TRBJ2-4	CASTPRTTGGDGNIQYF
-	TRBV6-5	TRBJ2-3	CASSYGDTQYF
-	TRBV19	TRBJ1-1	CASSIPAAAFF
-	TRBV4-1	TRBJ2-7	CASSQDSGRLFSYEQYF
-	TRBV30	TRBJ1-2	CAWGEGQLQLNYGYTF
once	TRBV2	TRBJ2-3	CASSEASGVRRDTQYF
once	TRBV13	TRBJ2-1	CASSFLPGRIEQFF
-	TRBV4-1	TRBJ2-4	CASSPGLVRGIAKNIQYF
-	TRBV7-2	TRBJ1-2	CASSKGQGHGYTF
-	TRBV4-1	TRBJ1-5	CASSQEGQINQPQHF
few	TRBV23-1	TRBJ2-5	CASSHAQETQYF
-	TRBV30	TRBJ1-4	CAWSVGTGNEKLFF
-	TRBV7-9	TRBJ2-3	CASSRGQGHITDTQYF
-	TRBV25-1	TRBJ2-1	CASSEGGGNEQFF
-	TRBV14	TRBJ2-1	CASSQGGETPQFF
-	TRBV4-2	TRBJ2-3	CASSHLGAGVDTQYF
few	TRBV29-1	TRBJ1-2	CSVDFGGGNYGYTF
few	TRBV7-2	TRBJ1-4	CASSPGQGAFEKLFF
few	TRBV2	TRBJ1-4	CASSDIKIRGVEKLFF
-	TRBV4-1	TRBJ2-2	CASSQVLAGVHTGELFF
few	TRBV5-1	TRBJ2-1	CASKQTGGYNEQFF
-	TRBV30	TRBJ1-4	CAWSFRLPNEKLFF
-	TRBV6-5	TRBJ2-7	CASSTRQGAYEQYF
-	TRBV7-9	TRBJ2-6	CASRESRDRELYGANVLTF
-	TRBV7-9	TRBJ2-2	CASSSGTKINTGELFF
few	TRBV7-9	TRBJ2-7	CASSLGDYEQYF
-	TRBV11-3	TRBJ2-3	CASSPRGGVADTQYF
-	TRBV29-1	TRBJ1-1	CSVDPGKEDEAFF
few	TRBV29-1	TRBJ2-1	CSVSSRSSYNEQFF
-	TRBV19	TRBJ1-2	CASSGKSYGYTF
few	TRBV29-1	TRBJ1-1	CSVELGPPTGRNTEAFF
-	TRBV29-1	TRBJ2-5	CSVGPGETQYF
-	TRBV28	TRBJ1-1	CASSPPLGEAFF
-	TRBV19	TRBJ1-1	CASILRGTEAFF
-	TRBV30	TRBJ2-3	CAWGQITDTQYF
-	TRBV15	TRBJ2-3	CATSRGVRGLDSDTQYF